This passage covers 14 T cell receptor beta chains from one sample sequenced in a study of vaccination and CD4 T cells after COVID-19. The study sequenced cultured CD4+ T cell DNA using the Oncomine TCR Beta short-read assay. The genomic DNA was obtained from cultured CD4+ T cells by extraction with the QIAamp micro DNA kit. TCRdb recomputed calls from the PCR reads with MiXCR, one row per CDR3 protein. This sample has 9,000 to 13,000 distinct CDR3 sequences, with approximately 31% found just once. Treatment specified: roughly 10-day PBMC culture with coronavirus spike peptide pools or control peptides (ViraFEST assay). One should note that the unexposed donor's CD4+ T cells were collected before the COVID-19 pandemic (2011-2018). These receptors' antigens are unknown. The specimen sequenced was CD4+ T cells from blood, cultured in vitro. These TCRs come from a human donor in good health.

The chain links TRBV7-8 to TRBJ2-1; possible D gene TRBD2, 5 bases. Germline V lookup: CDR1 SGHVS, CDR2 FQNEAQ. There are 14 residues in the CDR3. Trimming shortened V by 10 bases and J by 4 bases, and 17 bases separated the two germline ends. The CDR3 protein is CATAFRRTYNEQFF. The CDR3 DNA reads TGTGCCACCGCATTCCGGAGGACGTACAATGAGCAGTTCTTC.

The chain combines TRBV20-1 with TRBJ2-7; the D call may be TRBD1 or TRBD2 (5 bases each). The length of the CDR3 is 12 residues. Trimming removed 5 bases from V and 3 bases from J, with 11 bases in between. CDR1 and CDR2 from the germline V gene are DFQATT and SNEGSKA (reference sequence). CDR3 sequence reads: CSASRGLYEQYF. CDR3 bases: TGCAGTGCTTCCCGGGGCCTCTACGAGCAGTACTTC.

The chain recombines TRBV20-1 with TRBJ2-1, with D possibly called TRBD1 or TRBD2 (5 bases each). V lost 6 bases, J lost 2 bases, and 20 bases lay in between. Germline V gene data show CDR1 as DFQATT and CDR2 as SNEGSKA (reference sequence). The CDR3 consists of 16 residues. The CDR3 sequence: CSAPRRGSGPYNEQFF. In DNA, the CDR3 is TGCAGTGCGCCTAGACGGGGCAGCGGACCCTACAATGAGCAGTTCTTC.

The CDR3 loop reads CASSSISGGEQYF. The CDR3 DNA sequence: TGTGCCAGCAGCTCGATATCAGGTGGCGAGCAGTACTTC. The V and J genes are TRBV7-9 and TRBJ2-7; D gene uncertain. The germline V gene encodes CDR1 SEHNR and CDR2 FQNEAQ (reference sequence). The ends were cut back, 4 bases at V and 6 bases at J, with 13 bases in the middle. This CDR3 contains 13 residues.

This clonotype was detected a few times. The chain employs TRBV19 and TRBJ2-2; maybe TRBD1 (8 bases). This CDR3 region has 15 residues. Trimming took 6 bases from V and 7 from J, leaving 18 bases between them. Germline assignment: CDR1 LNHDA and CDR2 SQIVND (reference sequence). The CDR3 here is CASSNLDREGGELFF. Written as DNA, the CDR3 is TGTGCCAGTAGCAACTTGGACAGGGAGGGCGGGGAGCTGTTTTTT.

This chain links TRBV4-1 with TRBJ1-2; the D gene is possibly TRBD1 (6 bases). The CDR3 spans 15 residues. Germline values: CDR1 MGHRA, CDR2 YSYEKL. Trimming left V 4 bases short and J 3 bases short, with 15 bases between. As DNA, the CDR3 is TGCGCCAGCAGCCGCCTAGGCAGGGGAGACTATGGCTACACCTTC. Protein sequence: CASSRLGRGDYGYTF.

This clonotype was counted a few times. The rearrangement links TRBV6-5 to TRBJ1-1, with D unresolved. Germline loops: CDR1 MNHEY, CDR2 SVGAGI. The length of the CDR3 is 16 residues. V was clipped by 0 bases and J by 0 bases, with 11 bases between them. CDR3 bases: TGTGCCAGCAGTTACTCGCAGGAGGCCATGAACACTGAAGCTTTCTTT. As protein: CASSYSQEAMNTEAFF.

This clonotype has just a few counts. The CDR3 bases are TGCAGTGCTAGAGATTCGGTAGCGGGAGATACGCAGTATTTT. It specifies CSARDSVAGDTQYF. The chain employs TRBV20-1 and TRBJ2-3; 7 nucleotides match TRBD2. CDR3 length equals 14 residues. V shed 0 bases and J 5 bases; nucleotides not matched to a gene: 5. Germline values: CDR1 DFQATT, CDR2 SNEGSKA (reference sequence).

This clonotype is medium-sized (0.01 to 0.1%) within its sample. The V gene is TRBV7-9, the J gene TRBJ1-1, with D hard to call. Germline CDR1 and CDR2: SEHNR and FQNEAQ (reference sequence). V was pared by 5 bases and J by 7 bases, with 8 bases between. CDR3 length: 11 amino acids. The CDR3 spells CASSLNGEAFF. The CDR3 DNA sequence: TGTGCCAGCAGCCTTAATGGTGAAGCTTTCTTT.

This CDR3 is CASSSRATTYEQYF. The CDR3 coding sequence is TGTGCCAGCAGCTCCAGGGCAACCACCTACGAGCAGTACTTC. J is TRBJ2-7 and V is TRBV7-9; D may be TRBD1 (5 bases). The germline V gene has CDR1 SEHNR and CDR2 FQNEAQ (reference sequence). Trimming removed 4 bases at V and 2 bases at J, with 12 bases between. This CDR3 has 14 residues.

The V gene is TRBV28, the J gene TRBJ1-3; no firm D call. V was trimmed by 3 bases and J by 0 bases, leaving 9 bases between them. Germline CDR1 and CDR2: MDHEN and SYDVKM. The CDR3 has 15 residues. CDR3 nucleotide sequence: TGTGCCAGCAGTTTCGGACGGTCCTCTGGAAACACCATATATTTT. Its translation: CASSFGRSSGNTIYF.

This chain links TRBV5-4 with TRBJ2-1, with TRBD2 as a possible D gene (6 bases). The CDR3 covers 15 residues. The germline gives CDR1 SGHNT, CDR2 YYREEE (reference sequence). V lost 4 bases and J 6 bases, leaving 17 bases between the germline ends. This CDR3 is CASSTGLPLGNEQFF. CDR3 nucleotides: TGTGCCAGCAGCACGGGACTGCCTCTCGGCAATGAGCAGTTCTTC.

J is TRBJ1-5 and V is TRBV2; 7 bases fit TRBD1. The CDR3 consists of 15 residues. Unmatched junction bases numbered 7, after V lost 6 bases and J lost 2 bases. The V gene's germline CDR1 is SNHLY and CDR2 FYNNEI. The CDR3 DNA follows: TGTGCCAGCAGCTTGGGACAGAGGGGCAATCAGCCCCAGCATTTT. Its translation is CASSLGQRGNQPQHF.

V and J are TRBV7-2 and TRBJ2-7; D is ambiguous. The length of the CDR3 is 16 residues. The V gene's germline CDR1 is SGHTA and CDR2 FQGNSA. Trimming left V 5 bases short and J 0 bases short, with 17 bases between. The CDR3: CASSLAPPTRSYEQYF. In nucleotides, the CDR3 is TGTGCCAGCAGCCTCGCCCCCCCTACGCGCTCCTACGAGCAGTACTTC.